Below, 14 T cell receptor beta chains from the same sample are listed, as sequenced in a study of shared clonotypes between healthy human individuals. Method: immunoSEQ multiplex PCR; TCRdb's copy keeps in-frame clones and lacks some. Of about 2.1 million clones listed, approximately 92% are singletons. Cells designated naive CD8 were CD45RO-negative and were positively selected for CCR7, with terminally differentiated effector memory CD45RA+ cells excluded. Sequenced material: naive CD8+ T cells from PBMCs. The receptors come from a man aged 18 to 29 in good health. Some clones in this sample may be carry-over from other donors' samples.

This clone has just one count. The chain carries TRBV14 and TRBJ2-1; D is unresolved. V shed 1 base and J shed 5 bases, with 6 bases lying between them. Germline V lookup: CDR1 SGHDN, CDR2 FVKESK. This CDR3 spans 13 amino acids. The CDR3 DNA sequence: TGTGCCAGCAGCCAAGCCCGGCACAATGAGCAGTTCTTC. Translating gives CASSQARHNEQFF.

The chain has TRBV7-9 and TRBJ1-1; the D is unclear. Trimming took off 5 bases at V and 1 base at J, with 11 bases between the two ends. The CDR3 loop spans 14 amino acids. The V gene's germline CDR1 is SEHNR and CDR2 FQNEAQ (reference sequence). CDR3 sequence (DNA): TGTGCCAGCAGCCCCCGGACGGCGAACACTGAAGCTTTCTTT. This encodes CASSPRTANTEAFF.

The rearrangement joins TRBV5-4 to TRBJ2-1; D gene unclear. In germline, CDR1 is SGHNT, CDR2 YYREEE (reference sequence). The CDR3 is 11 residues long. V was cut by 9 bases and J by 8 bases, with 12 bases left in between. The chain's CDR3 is CATALLDEQFF. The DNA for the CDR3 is TGTGCCACAGCCCTTTTGGATGAGCAGTTCTTC.

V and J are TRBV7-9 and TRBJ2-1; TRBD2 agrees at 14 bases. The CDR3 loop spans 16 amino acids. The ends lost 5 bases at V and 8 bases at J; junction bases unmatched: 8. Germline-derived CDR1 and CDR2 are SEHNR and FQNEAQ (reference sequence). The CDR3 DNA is TGTGCCAGCAGCCTCCGGACTAGCGGGAGGTTAGATGAGCAGTTCTTC. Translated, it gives CASSLRTSGRLDEQFF.

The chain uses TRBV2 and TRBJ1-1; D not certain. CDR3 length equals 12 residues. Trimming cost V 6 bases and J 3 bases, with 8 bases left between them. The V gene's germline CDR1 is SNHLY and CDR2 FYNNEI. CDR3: CASSLVYTEAFF. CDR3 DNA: TGTGCCAGCAGCCTCGTCTACACTGAAGCTTTCTTT. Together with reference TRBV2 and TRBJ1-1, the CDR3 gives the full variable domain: EPEVTQTPSHQVTQMGQEVILRCVPISNHLYFYWYRQILGQKVEFLVSFYNNEISEKSEIFDDQFSVERPDGSNFTLKIRSTKLEDSAMYFCASSLVYTEAFFGQGTRLTVV.

The chain's CDR3 is CASRPGQFGEQFF. DNA of the CDR3: TGTGCCAGCAGGCCCGGGCAATTTGGTGAGCAGTTCTTC. The genes are TRBV28 and TRBJ2-1, with D unresolved. This CDR3 spans 13 amino acids. Germline V gene lookup returns CDR1 MDHEN and CDR2 SYDVKM. The V gene lost 6 bases and the J gene lost 9 bases, with 15 bases spanning the gap.

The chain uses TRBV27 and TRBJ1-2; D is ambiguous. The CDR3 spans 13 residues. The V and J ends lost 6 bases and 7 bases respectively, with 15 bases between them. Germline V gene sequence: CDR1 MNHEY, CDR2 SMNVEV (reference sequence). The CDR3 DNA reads TGTGCCAGCAGCCGAGGCCTCAGCGGTGGCTACACCTTC. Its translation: CASSRGLSGGYTF.

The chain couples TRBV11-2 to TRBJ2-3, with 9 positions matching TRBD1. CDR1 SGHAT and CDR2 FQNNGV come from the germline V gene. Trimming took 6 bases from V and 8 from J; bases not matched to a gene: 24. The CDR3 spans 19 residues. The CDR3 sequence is CASSTPRTGGERRLTTQYF. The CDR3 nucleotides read TGTGCCAGCAGTACTCCCAGAACAGGGGGCGAGCGAAGGTTGACTACGCAGTATTTT. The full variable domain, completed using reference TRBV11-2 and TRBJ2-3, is EAGVAQSPRYKIIEKRQSVAFWCNPISGHATLYWYQQILGQGPKLLIQFQNNGVVDDSQLPKDRFSAERLKGVDSTLKIQPAKLEDSAVYLCASSTPRTGGERRLTTQYFGPGTRLTVL.

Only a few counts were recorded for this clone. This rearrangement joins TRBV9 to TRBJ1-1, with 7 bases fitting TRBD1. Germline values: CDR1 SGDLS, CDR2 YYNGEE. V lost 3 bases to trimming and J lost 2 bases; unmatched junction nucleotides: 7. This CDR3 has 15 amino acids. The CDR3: CASSARDRENTEAFF. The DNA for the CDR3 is TGTGCCAGCAGCGCCCGAGACAGGGAAAACACTGAAGCTTTCTTT.

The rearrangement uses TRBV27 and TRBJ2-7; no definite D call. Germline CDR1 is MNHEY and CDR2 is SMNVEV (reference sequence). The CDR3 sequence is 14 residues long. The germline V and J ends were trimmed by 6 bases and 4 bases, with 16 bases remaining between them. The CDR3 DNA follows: TGTGCCAGCAGACAGCCAGAGGCCCTATACGAGCAGTACTTC. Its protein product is CASRQPEALYEQYF.

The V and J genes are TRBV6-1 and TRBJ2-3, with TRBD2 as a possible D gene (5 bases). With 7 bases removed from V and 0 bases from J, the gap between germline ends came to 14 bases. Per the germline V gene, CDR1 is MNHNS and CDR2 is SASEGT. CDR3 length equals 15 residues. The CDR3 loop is CASKGPTNSTDTQYF. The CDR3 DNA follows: TGTGCCAGCAAGGGCCCGACTAACAGCACAGATACGCAGTATTTT.

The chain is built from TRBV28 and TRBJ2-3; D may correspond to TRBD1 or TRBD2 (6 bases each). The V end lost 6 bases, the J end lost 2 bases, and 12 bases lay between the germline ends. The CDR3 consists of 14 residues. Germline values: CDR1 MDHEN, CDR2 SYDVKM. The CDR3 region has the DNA TGTGCCAGCAGCTACGGGGGCTACACAGATACGCAGTATTTT. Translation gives CASSYGGYTDTQYF.

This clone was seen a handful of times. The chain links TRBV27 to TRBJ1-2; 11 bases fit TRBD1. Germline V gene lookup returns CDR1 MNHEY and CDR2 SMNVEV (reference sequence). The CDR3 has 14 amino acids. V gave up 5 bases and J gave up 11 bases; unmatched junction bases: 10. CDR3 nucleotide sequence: TGTGCCAGCAGTCCAGGACAGGGGGCCCTCTCGTACACCTTC. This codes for CASSPGQGALSYTF.

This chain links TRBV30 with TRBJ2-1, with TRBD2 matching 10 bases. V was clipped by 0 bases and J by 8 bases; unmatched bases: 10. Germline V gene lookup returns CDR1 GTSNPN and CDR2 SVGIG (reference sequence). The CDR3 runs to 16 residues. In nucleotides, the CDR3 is TGTGCCTGGAGTGTGTCCTCGGGACTAGCGATGGATGAGCAGTTCTTC. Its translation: CAWSVSSGLAMDEQFF.